A single sample gave rise to the 19 T cell receptor beta chains below, sequenced in a study of blood T cell repertoires in COVID-19. Sequencing was performed with immunoSEQ multiplex PCR; in TCRdb, only in-frame clones are kept and a portion is missing. The sample yields about 170,000 clones, around 81% seen once. Sequencing was carried out using peripheral blood. The receptors originated from a human donor with acute or convalescent COVID-19. The donor label of this sample is uncertain.

The sample holds a few counts of this clone. In DNA form, the CDR3 reads TGTGCCAGCAGCCAAGATGAACGGACGTCGAGGGGGTCCTACAATGAGCAGTTCTTC. This sequence encodes CASSQDERTSRGSYNEQFF. The chain combines TRBV3-1 (or the pseudogene TRBV3-2) with TRBJ2-1; TRBD1 might be the D (6 bases). Between the trimmed V and J ends, which lost 0 bases and 1 base, there was a span of 19 bases. Germline V lookup: CDR1 LGHDT, CDR2 YNNKEL (reference sequence). This CDR3 is built from 19 residues.

The chain joins TRBV11-2 to TRBJ2-7; possible D gene TRBD2, 6 bases. V was trimmed by 4 bases and J by 1 base, leaving 8 bases between them. The CDR3 has 13 amino acids. In germline, CDR1 is SGHAT, CDR2 FQNNGV. The CDR3 DNA sequence: TGTGCCAGCAGCTCTGGACTATCCTACGAGCAGTACTTC. Its translation: CASSSGLSYEQYF.

This chain connects TRBV7-6 to TRBJ1-2; D unresolved. This CDR3 spans 13 amino acids. Germline CDR1 SGHVS, CDR2 FNYEAQ. The germline V and J ends were trimmed by 0 bases and 8 bases, with 10 bases remaining between them. Written as DNA, the CDR3 is TGTGCCAGCAGCTTAGCGGAGGGAAGGGGCTACACCTTC. Protein product: CASSLAEGRGYTF. The whole variable domain, remainder taken from reference TRBV7-6 and TRBJ1-2, is GAGVSQSPRYKVTKRGQDVALRCDPISGHVSLYWYRQALGQGPEFLTYFNYEAQQDKSGLPNDRFSAERPEGSISTLTIQRTEQRDSAMYRCASSLAEGRGYTFGSGTRLTVV.

The chain links TRBV2 to TRBJ2-1; 11 positions agree with TRBD2. CDR1 is SNHLY, CDR2 FYNNEI, per germline. The CDR3 length is 15 residues. J lost 9 bases, V lost 5 bases, and 9 bases had no gene match. In DNA, the CDR3 is TGTGCCAGCAGTCCTCGACTAGCGGGGTTAGGTGAGCAGTTCTTC. It specifies CASSPRLAGLGEQFF.

This clone was counted once. J is TRBJ1-2 and V is TRBV5-1, with D unclear. The CDR3 runs 14 residues. In germline, CDR1 is SGHRS, CDR2 YFSETQ. V was clipped by 3 bases and J by 2 bases, with 11 bases between them. The CDR3 nucleotides read TGCGCCAGCAGCTCTTCCCGGGGAAACTATGGCTACACCTTC. Residues: CASSSSRGNYGYTF.

This clone was seen a single time. The chain joins TRBV21-1 to TRBJ2-6; TRBD2 was called by the table and not checked on the DNA. TRBV21-1 is a listed pseudogene. The CDR3 is made up of 20 amino acids. Written as DNA, the CDR3 is TGTGCCAGCAGCAAAGGTGAGCAGCGGGAGAAGTGGTCTGGGGCCAACGTCCTGACTTTC. Its protein product is CASSKGEQREKWSGANVLTF.

V usage is TRBV29-1 and J usage is TRBJ2-3; TRBD2 agrees at 10 bases. The V segment lost 3 bases and the J segment 3 bases; nucleotides outside the gene matches: 9. The CDR3 covers 16 residues. From germline, CDR1 is SQVTM and CDR2 ANQGSEA. For the CDR3, the DNA is TGCAGCGTTGATCCTACCCGTAGCGGGAGGACAGATACGCAGTATTTT. This gives the protein CSVDPTRSGRTDTQYF.

The chain uses TRBV7-8 and TRBJ2-7; D unclear. CDR3 length: 13 amino acids. In germline, CDR1 is SGHVS, CDR2 FQNEAQ. V was cut by 2 bases and J by 4 bases, with 9 bases left in between. DNA of the CDR3: TGTGCCAGCAGCTTACGGGTTCATTACGAGCAGTACTTC. Protein: CASSLRVHYEQYF.

V is TRBV5-7 and J is TRBJ2-7; possibly TRBD2 for D (6 bases). TRBV5-7 is an ORF, with its function uncertain. The V and J ends lost 4 bases and 0 bases respectively, with 17 bases between them. The length of the CDR3 is 16 residues. This CDR3 is CASSARDSSISYEQYF. The CDR3 region has the DNA TGTGCCAGCAGCGCCCGGGACTCTTCGATCTCCTACGAGCAGTACTTC.

This clone was picked up one time. The chain has TRBV18 and TRBJ2-1; TRBD2 agrees at 7 bases. J was trimmed by 2 bases and V by 2 bases; bases with no gene match: 3. CDR1 is KGHSH, CDR2 LQKENI, per germline. The CDR3 loop spans 15 amino acids. In DNA, the CDR3 is TGTGCCAGCTCACCAGGGGAGGGGACCTACAATGAGCAGTTCTTC. It is translated as CASSPGEGTYNEQFF.

The CDR3 DNA reads as TGTGCCAGCAGTCCCGCAAGGGGGACTAGCGGGAGGGTATCCTACGAGCAGTACTTC. Translating it yields CASSPARGTSGRVSYEQYF. This rearrangement joins TRBV6-6 to TRBJ2-7; 16 nucleotides agree with TRBD2. J lost 1 base, V lost 5 bases, and 11 bases had no gene match. CDR3 length: 19 residues. Germline V gene sequence: CDR1 MNHNY, CDR2 SVGAGI (reference sequence).

The chain has TRBV10-2 and TRBJ2-7; TRBD1 aligns across 8 bases. With V trimmed by 8 bases and J by 3 bases, 6 bases remained unmatched. The CDR3 is 13 residues long. CDR1 and CDR2 from the germline V gene are WSHSY and SAAADI. This chain's CDR3 is CASLGQGIYEQYF. In DNA form, the CDR3 reads TGCGCCAGCCTAGGACAGGGTATCTACGAGCAGTACTTC.

The J gene is TRBJ1-5, the V gene TRBV29-1, with D tentatively TRBD1 (5 bases). Germline V lookup: CDR1 SQVTM, CDR2 ANQGSEA. V was pared by 7 bases and J by 1 base, with 14 bases between. This CDR3 comprises 14 residues. The CDR3, as DNA: TGCAGCGCTGCCTCAGGGTCAAGCAATCAGCCCCAGCATTTT. Translating it yields CSAASGSSNQPQHF. Combining the CDR3 with reference TRBV29-1 and TRBJ1-5 gives the whole variable domain SAVISQKPSRDICQRGTSLTIQCQVDSQVTMMFWYRQQPGQSLTLIATANQGSEATYESGFVIDKFPISRPNLTFSTLTVSNMSPEDSSIYLCSAASGSSNQPQHFGDGTRLSIL.

The chain links TRBV7-6 to TRBJ2-1; TRBD2 matches 11 bases. Germline CDR1 reads SGHVS; CDR2 reads FNYEAQ. CDR3 length equals 15 residues. The junction had 3 bases not matched to a gene; V was cut back by 5 bases and J by 3 bases. The CDR3 is CASSALAGVYNEQFF. The CDR3 DNA follows: TGTGCCAGCAGCGCACTAGCGGGGGTCTACAATGAGCAGTTCTTC.

This chain connects TRBV2 to TRBJ1-4; 7 bases align to TRBD1. Germline V CDR1 and CDR2: SNHLY, FYNNEI. V was clipped by 2 bases and J by 5 bases; unmatched bases: 5. This CDR3 region has 15 residues. The CDR3 region has the DNA TGTGCCAGCAGTGAATCCGGGACAGAAAATGAAAAACTGTTTTTT. Its translation: CASSESGTENEKLFF.

V is TRBV2 and J is TRBJ2-5, with D perhaps matching TRBD2 (5 bases). CDR3 size: 16 residues. Trimming stripped 8 bases from V and 5 bases from J, with 24 bases between. The germline V gene has CDR1 SNHLY and CDR2 FYNNEI. The CDR3 DNA reads as TGTGCCAGCGAGGCCTCAAGGACTGGATATTCGGAGACCCAGTACTTC. Protein product: CASEASRTGYSETQYF.

The chain uses TRBV19 and TRBJ2-1, with a weak D call TRBD2 (5 bases). Germline-derived CDR1 and CDR2 are LNHDA and SQIVND (reference sequence). CDR3 size: 14 residues. V shed 8 bases and J shed 8 bases, with 19 bases lying between them. The DNA of the CDR3 is TGTGCCAGTCGACTCGGGCCGGCGCGGGATGAGCAGTTCTTC. This translates into CASRLGPARDEQFF. The full variable domain, in which reference TRBV19 and TRBJ2-1 provide the parts outside the CDR3, is DGGITQSPKYLFRKEGQNVTLSCEQNLNHDAMYWYRQDPGQGLRLIYYSQIVNDFQKGDIAEGYSVSREKKESFPLTVTSAQKNPTAFYLCASRLGPARDEQFFGPGTRLTVL.

The sample holds one count of this clone. The gene calls are TRBV11-3 and TRBJ2-1; 10 bases line up with TRBD2. Germline V gene data show CDR1 as SGHNT and CDR2 as YENEEA. V lost 4 bases and J lost 6; bases outside the gene matches: 6. This CDR3 has 15 residues. CDR3 residues: CASSSGTSEGNEQFF. The CDR3 nucleotides read TGTGCCAGCAGCTCCGGGACTAGCGAGGGCAATGAGCAGTTCTTC.

The chain recombines TRBV18 with TRBJ2-1; a weak D match, TRBD2 (5 bases). Germline loops: CDR1 KGHSH, CDR2 LQKENI. CDR3 length: 13 residues. Trimming pared 0 bases from V and 6 bases from J, leaving 6 bases between. CDR3 in DNA: TGTGCCAGCTCACCACCCGAGGGCAATGAGCAGTTCTTC. Residues: CASSPPEGNEQFF. Using reference TRBV18 and TRBJ2-1 for the parts outside the CDR3, the full variable domain is NAGVMQNPRHLVRRRGQEARLRCSPMKGHSHVYWYRQLPEEGLKFMVYLQKENIIDESGMPKERFSAEFPKEGPSILRIQQVVRGDSAAYFCASSPPEGNEQFFGPGTRLTVL.